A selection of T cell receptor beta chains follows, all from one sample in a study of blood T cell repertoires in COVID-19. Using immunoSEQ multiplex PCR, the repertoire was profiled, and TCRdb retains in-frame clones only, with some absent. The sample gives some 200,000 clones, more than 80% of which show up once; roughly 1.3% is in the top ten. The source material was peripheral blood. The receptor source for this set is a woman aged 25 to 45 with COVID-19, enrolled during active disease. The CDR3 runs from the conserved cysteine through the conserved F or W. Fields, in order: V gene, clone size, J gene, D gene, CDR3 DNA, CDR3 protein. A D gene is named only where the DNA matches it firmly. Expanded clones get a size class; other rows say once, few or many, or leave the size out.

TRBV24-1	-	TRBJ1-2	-	TGTGCCACCAGTGAATCCCCCTCGTATGGCTACACCTTC	CATSESPSYGYTF
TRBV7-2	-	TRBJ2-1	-	TGTGCCAGCAGCTTACTCGCGGATGAGCAGTTCTTC	CASSLLADEQFF
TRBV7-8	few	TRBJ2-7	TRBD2	TGTGCCAGCAGCTTAGTGGTAGCGGGGGACTACGAGCAGTACTTC	CASSLVVAGDYEQYF
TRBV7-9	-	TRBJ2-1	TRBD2	TGTGCCAGCAGCTTAGGGAGGGCTAGCGGCTCCTACAATGAGCAGTTCTTC	CASSLGRASGSYNEQFF
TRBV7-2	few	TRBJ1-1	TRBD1	TGTGCCAGCAACCAAAGAGCGGGACAGGATCGGATCGCTTTT	CASNQRAGQDRIAF
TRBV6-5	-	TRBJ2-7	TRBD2	TGTGCCAGCAGCCCCCCCAAGGGAGGGCCTGACGAGCAGTACTTC	CASSPPKGGPDEQYF
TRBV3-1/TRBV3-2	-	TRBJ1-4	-	TGTGCCAGCAGCCCTTCGGGATCTGGCGAAAAACTGTTTTTT	CASSPSGSGEKLFF
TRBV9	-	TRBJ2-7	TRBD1	TGTGCCAGCAGCGAGCAAGGGGGCGCCTACGAGCAGTACTTC	CASSEQGGAYEQYF
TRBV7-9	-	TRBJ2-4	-	TGTGCCAGCAGCCTCCGTTGGGCGGGATCCAAAAACATTCAGTACTTC	CASSLRWAGSKNIQYF
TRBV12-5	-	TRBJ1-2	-	TGTGCTAGTGGTTTGTCGCCGGGGTCTAACTATGGCTACACCTTC	CASGLSPGSNYGYTF
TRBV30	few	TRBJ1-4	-	TGTGCCTGGAGCGGGGGGAGGGGTGGAACTAATGAAAAACTGTTTTTT	CAWSGGRGGTNEKLFF
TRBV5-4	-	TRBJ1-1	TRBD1	TGTGCCAGCAGCGTGGGGACAGGGGAAGTTAACACTGAAGCTTTCTTT	CASSVGTGEVNTEAFF
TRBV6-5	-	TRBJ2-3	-	TGTGCCAGCAGTTACGCGGGGGCCACAGATACGCAGTATTTT	CASSYAGATDTQYF
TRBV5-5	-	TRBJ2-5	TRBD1	TGTGCCAGCAGCTCACGGGACAGCCCTGGGGAGACCCAGTACTTC	CASSSRDSPGETQYF
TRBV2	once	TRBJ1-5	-	TGTGCCAGCAGCGGGGATCAGCCCCAGCATTTT	CASSGDQPQHF
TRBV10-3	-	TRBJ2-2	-	TGTGCCATCAGTGGCCCCGCCCCGGGAGCTGCGAACACCGGGGAGCTGTTTTTT	CAISGPAPGAANTGELFF
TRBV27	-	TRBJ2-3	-	TGTGCCAGCAGAGGACTGGCCGGGGATACGCAGTATTTT	CASRGLAGDTQYF
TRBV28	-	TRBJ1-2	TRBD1	TGTGCCAGCAGTTTATCTACCGGGACAGGGACTGGCTACACCTTC	CASSLSTGTGTGYTF
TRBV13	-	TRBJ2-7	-	TGTGCCAGCAGCTTAGAAGCACAGGACTACGAGCAGTACTTC	CASSLEAQDYEQYF
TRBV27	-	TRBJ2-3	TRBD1	TGTGCCAGCAGTTCCGGACAGGGGCGCGGGGGCACAGATACGCAGTATTTT	CASSSGQGRGGTDTQYF
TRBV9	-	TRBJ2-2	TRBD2	TGTGCCAGCAGCGCATATAGCGGGAAGACCGGGGAGCTGTTTTTT	CASSAYSGKTGELFF
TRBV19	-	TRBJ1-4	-	TGTGCCAGTAGCGGGTCGGCAAGGGAAAAACTGTTTTTT	CASSGSAREKLFF
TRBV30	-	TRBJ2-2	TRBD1	TGTGCCTGGACCAGAAGGGCAGGGACAGGGAAGACCGGGGAGCTGTTTTTT	CAWTRRAGTGKTGELFF
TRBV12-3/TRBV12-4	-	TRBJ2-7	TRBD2	TGTGCCAGCTCTACGGGGGGGAGAAACGAGCAGTACTTC	CASSTGGRNEQYF
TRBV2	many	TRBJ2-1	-	TGTGCCAGCAGGTATGCGTCCAATGAGCAGTTCTTC	CASRYASNEQFF
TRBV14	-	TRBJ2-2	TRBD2	TGTGCCAGCAGCCAAGTAGCGGGGTACTGGTCCGGGGAGCTGTTTTTT	CASSQVAGYWSGELFF
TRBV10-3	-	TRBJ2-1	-	TGTGCCATCAGTGTAAATACTGGGGCTGTCAGTGAGCAGTTCTTC	CAISVNTGAVSEQFF
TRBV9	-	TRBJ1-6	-	TGTGCCAGCAGCGTAAATCCTGGAGGAGGCTCACCCCTCCACTTT	CASSVNPGGGSPLHF
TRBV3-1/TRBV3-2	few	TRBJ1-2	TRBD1	TGTGCCAGCAGCCAAGGGGGACAGAGGTATGGCTACACCTTC	CASSQGGQRYGYTF
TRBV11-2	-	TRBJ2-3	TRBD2	TGTGCCAGCAGCTTAGTAGCGGGAGGGGGGGCAGATACGCAGTATTTT	CASSLVAGGGADTQYF
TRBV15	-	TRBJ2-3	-	TGTGCCACCAGCTTTGGGGGGGCGCGAGGTACGCAGTATTTT	CATSFGGARGTQYF
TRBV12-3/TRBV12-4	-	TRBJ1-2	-	TGTGCCAGCAGTGCAGTGTCAACGTATGGCTACACCTTC	CASSAVSTYGYTF
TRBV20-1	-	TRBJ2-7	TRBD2	TGCAGTGCTAGTGCTAGCACTAGCGGGAGGGCCTACGAGCAGTACTTC	CSASASTSGRAYEQYF
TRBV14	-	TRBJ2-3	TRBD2	TGTGCCAGCAGTCACGGGGGGATGACAGATACGCAGTATTTT	CASSHGGMTDTQYF
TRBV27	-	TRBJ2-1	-	TGTGCCAGCAGCGCGGTCGGTAAGGCCCAGCAGTTCTTC	CASSAVGKAQQFF
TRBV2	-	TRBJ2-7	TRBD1	TGTGCCAGCCTTCTGGTACAGGGGACGGACGAGCAGTACTTC	CASLLVQGTDEQYF
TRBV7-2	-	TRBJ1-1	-	TGTGCCAGCAGCTTATCGTCCAGGGGTTTGTTCACTGAAGCTTTCTTT	CASSLSSRGLFTEAFF
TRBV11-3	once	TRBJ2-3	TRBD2	TGTGCCAGCAGCCAAGGACTAGCGGGGGGCACAGATACGCAGTATTTT	CASSQGLAGGTDTQYF
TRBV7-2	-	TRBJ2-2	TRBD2	TGTGCCAGCAGCTTACTAGCGGCCAACACCGGGGAGCTGTTTTTT	CASSLLAANTGELFF
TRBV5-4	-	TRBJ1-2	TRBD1	TGTGCCAGCAGCTCGAGACAGGGACGTTATGGCTACACCTTC	CASSSRQGRYGYTF
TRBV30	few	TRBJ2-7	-	TGTGCCTGGAAAGTCGGGAGAAGGTCCCTCGAGCAGTACTTC	CAWKVGRRSLEQYF
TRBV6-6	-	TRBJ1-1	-	TGTGCCAGCAGTTACTCGCAGGACACTGAAGCTTTCTTT	CASSYSQDTEAFF